This T cell receptor beta chain was sequenced during a study of T cells in Graves' hyperthyroidism and ophthalmopathy (dated by TCRdb to between 2019 and 2020). A note on the overall study: Peripheral blood was collected at initial diagnosis, before any treatment. The approximately 95 discovery patients were divided at random into training and test sets in a 7:3 ratio. An independent validation cohort of 18 to 20 hyperthyroidism patients and 17 patients who later progressed to ophthalmopathy tested prospective prediction of ophthalmopathy. Once sampling was done, hyperthyroidism patients were given methimazole at a starting dose of 30 mg daily, whereas ophthalmopathy patients were given high-dose intravenous methylprednisolone. The paper reports TCR Vbeta CDR3 sequencing of 140 or so peripheral blood samples: 40 or so ophthalmopathy, approximately 74 hyperthyroidism and around 17 progressor patients. Thyroid tissue and blood T-cell repertoires from six Graves' hyperthyroidism patients were also compared in the study. TCR V-J signatures able to tell the groups apart were searched for in a discovery cohort of more than 90 patients, of whom fewer than 45 had Graves' ophthalmopathy and some 60 had stable Graves' hyperthyroidism.

This clonotype has ten or more counts. Its binding antigen is unknown. Base quality data are lacking; no much larger clone is found one base away. The TCR beta CDR3 regions were amplified from the RNA transcripts. A first-round RT-PCR of the TCR CDR3 used the HTBI primer set with the Qiagen OneStep RT-PCR kit. Libraries were constructed in a second round of multiplex PCR, after which size selection and purification were performed. Libraries were sequenced paired-end with 100 bp reads on an Illumina HiSeq2000. In the original analysis: SOAPnuke was used to process the raw data, with reads discarded if the reads contained adapters or uncalled bases, had a mean Phred below 15, or lacked an exact constant-primer or identifier match. High-quality paired reads were merged with COPE v1.2.5, and unique nucleotide sequences were defined as clonotypes. MiTCR v1.1 was used to align clonotypes to the IMGT TRBV, TRBD and TRBJ reference segments. The analysis included only V-J combinations with a frequency above 0.0001, which together covered around 99% of the repertoires. The TCS score was defined as the ratio of F50 (clonal expansion) to E x V (chaos), calculated using BLOSUM62-based TCRdist between CDR3 peptides within each V-J. Welch's t-statistics and random forest reduced 500 to 650 V-J features to 13, which were used in a naive Bayes classifier (R e1071). Using fastp at Q25 and MiXCR, TCRdb reprocessed the public reads and kept productive beta chains. A single entry per CDR3 protein holds the most common genes and DNA from its merged rows. Clone size and V and J calls follow TCRdb, not the original study. The table for this sample lists nearly 600,000 distinct CDR3 sequences; 13% to 15% of them were counted only once. The leading ten clones occupy roughly 7.7% of the sample.

Beyond this particular receptor, the publication reports: Blood samples also contained most of the expanded thyroid clonotypes (frequency above 0.001), which suggests that blood repertoires may reflect thyroid immune responses. In validation, the model predicted progression to ophthalmopathy a median of about 5.9 months before onset, with about 67% sensitivity and roughly 73% specificity. Sample size was not statistically predetermined, and investigators were not blinded to group allocation. A 13 V-J signature model separated ophthalmopathy from stable hyperthyroidism, with just over 85% sensitivity and about 81% specificity in cross-validation and 80%/75% in testing.

Unmatched junction bases come to 3, with V trimmed by 5 bases and J by 6 bases. Reading the germline V gene (reference sequence) gives CDR1 SEHNR and CDR2 FQNEAQ. The CDR3 measures 13 amino acids from cysteine to phenylalanine. Only the CDR3 DNA stays, 39 bases, in frame from base 1. Moderately to severely active disease, a Clinical Activity Score of at least 3, a NOSPECS grade of at least 4, and a duration under 3 months were present in ophthalmopathy patients. Exclusion was applied to patients with uncontrolled infections, other autoimmune diseases, pregnancy or lactation. Clinical symptoms, serum thyroxine and TRAb, thyroid ultrasound, and orbital computed tomography formed the basis for the diagnoses. Ficoll-Paque density gradient centrifugation was used to isolate PBMCs from around 10 ml of fresh peripheral blood. Total RNA was extracted with Trizol reagent, and quality was checked on an Agilent 2100 Bioanalyzer.

The source material was blood. The chain links TRBV7-9 with TRBJ2-1, and 8 bases in between align with TRBD2. This receptor was identified in a woman in her late teens or twenties with Graves' ophthalmopathy. CDR3 region: CASSVSGINEQFF. The bases read TGTGCCAGCAGCGTTAGCGGGATCAATGAGCAGTTCTTC.